This T cell receptor beta chain came from a study of neoadjuvant nivolumab and ipilimumab in lung cancer. Study-wide points: From pretherapy to surgery, tumor richness and clonality rose with dual therapy. Blood richness before therapy tracked richness in tumors resected after neoadjuvant therapy.

This clone has only a few counts. Its antigen is not identified. Data came from immunoSEQ multiplex PCR; TCRdb stores just in-frame clones and leaves some out. The sample includes 6,500 to 9,000 clones, about 76% of them seen just once. The V and J ends lost 1 base and 6 bases respectively, with 10 bases between them. Per germline, CDR1 MNHNS and CDR2 SASEGT. The CDR3 contains 13 residues. The chain couples TRBV6-1 to TRBJ2-7; TRBD2 is a possible D gene (5 bases). This sequence was found in an adult with non-small cell lung cancer. Sequenced here: adjacent normal lung tissue, sampled after neoadjuvant nivolumab, alone or with ipilimumab, at or shortly before surgery. In nucleotides, the CDR3 is TGTGCCAGCAGTGAAGTTGAGGGTTTCGAGCAGTACTTC. It is translated as CASSEVEGFEQYF.